This T cell receptor (beta chain) is from a study of a mutant IDH1 vaccine in newly diagnosed glioma. Study at large: Treated patients showed a male proportion of around 62%, a female proportion of approximately 40%, and a mean age of about 44 years.

With respect to this clone: Antigen: not known.

Some clones are missing from TCRdb's copy, which holds only in-frame ones; the method was immunoSEQ multiplex PCR. The sample lists some 44,000 clones; 83% were seen once. With 10 bases clipped from V and 6 bases from J, the junction kept 12 bases outside the gene matches. Germline lookup yields CDR1 MNHNS and CDR2 SASEGT. The CDR3 has 14 amino acids. Time point indicated: week 35, safety follow-up. Vaccinated patients received 300 ug of mutant IDH1 20-mer peptide per dose, with topical imiquimod. Here the sequenced sample was PBMCs, taken from a glioma patient whose treatment included an IDH1 peptide vaccine. The sequence derives from a woman aged 45-65 years with glioma. This sequence joins TRBV6-1 and TRBJ1-1, with 9 nucleotides matching TRBD1. CDR3 coding DNA: TGTGCCACCTTCGAACAGGGGGCCGGGGCTGAAGCTTTCTTT. Translation: CATFEQGAGAEAFF.